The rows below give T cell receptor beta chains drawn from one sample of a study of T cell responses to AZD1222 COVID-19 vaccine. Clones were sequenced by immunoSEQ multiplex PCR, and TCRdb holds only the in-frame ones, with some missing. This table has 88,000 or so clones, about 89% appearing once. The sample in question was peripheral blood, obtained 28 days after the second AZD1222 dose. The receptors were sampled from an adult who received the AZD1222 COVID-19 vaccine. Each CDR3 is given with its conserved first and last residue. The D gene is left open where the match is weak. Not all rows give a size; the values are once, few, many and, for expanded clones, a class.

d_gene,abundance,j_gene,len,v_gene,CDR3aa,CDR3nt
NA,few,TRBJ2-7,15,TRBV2,CASSEGSGDNYEQYF,TGTGCCAGCAGTGAAGGATCGGGGGATAACTACGAGCAGTACTTC
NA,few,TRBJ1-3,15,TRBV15,CATSRPQRSGNTIYF,TGTGCCACCAGCAGACCCCAGCGCTCTGGAAACACCATATATTTT
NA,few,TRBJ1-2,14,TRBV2,CATKAGRENYGYTF,TGTGCCACAAAAGCGGGCAGGGAGAACTATGGCTACACCTTC
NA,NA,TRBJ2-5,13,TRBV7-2,CASSWASEETQYF,TGTGCCAGCAGTTGGGCTAGCGAAGAGACCCAGTACTTC
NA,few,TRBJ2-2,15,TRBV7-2,CASSPGTTNTGELFF,TGTGCCAGCAGCCCAGGGACAACGAACACCGGGGAGCTGTTTTTT
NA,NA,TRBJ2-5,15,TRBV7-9,CASRYGRGVWETQYF,TGTGCCAGCCGATATGGGCGAGGGGTGTGGGAGACCCAGTACTTC
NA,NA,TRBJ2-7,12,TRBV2,CASSPGPYEQYF,TGTGCCAGCAGCCCAGGCCCCTACGAGCAGTACTTC
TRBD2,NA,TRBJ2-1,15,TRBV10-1,CASSERLAGGSEQFF,TGCGCCAGCAGTGAAAGGCTAGCGGGGGGGTCTGAGCAGTTCTTC
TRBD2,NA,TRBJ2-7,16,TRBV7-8,CASSDVRGGRTYEQYF,TGTGCCAGCAGCGATGTGCGCGGGGGGCGAACCTACGAGCAGTACTTC
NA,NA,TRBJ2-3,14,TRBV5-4,CASSLPGLGDTQYF,TGTGCCAGCAGCTTGCCTGGGTTAGGAGATACGCAGTATTTT
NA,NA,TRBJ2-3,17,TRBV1,CTSSHPTGAKDTDTQYF,TGCACCAGCAGCCACCCGACAGGGGCAAAGGACACAGATACGCAGTATTTT
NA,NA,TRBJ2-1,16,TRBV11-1,CASSLVSGRRTVEQFF,TGTGCCAGCAGCTTAGTTTCAGGACGAAGAACGGTTGAGCAGTTCTTC
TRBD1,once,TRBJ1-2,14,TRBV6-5,CASTKGTANYGYTF,TGTGCCAGCACCAAAGGGACAGCCAACTATGGCTACACCTTC
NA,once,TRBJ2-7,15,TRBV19,CASSMVDKAAYEQYF,TGTGCCAGTAGTATGGTGGACAAGGCGGCGTACGAGCAGTACTTC
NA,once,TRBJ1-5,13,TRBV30,CAWSGGGGQPQHF,TGTGCCTGGAGTGGAGGAGGAGGTCAGCCCCAGCATTTT
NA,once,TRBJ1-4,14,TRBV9,CASSASTGQEKLFF,TGTGCCAGCAGCGCGAGTACGGGCCAGGAAAAACTGTTTTTT
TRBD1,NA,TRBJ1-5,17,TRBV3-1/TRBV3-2,CASSHPSGGTGTQPQHF,TGTGCCAGCAGCCACCCATCCGGTGGGACAGGGACTCAGCCCCAGCATTTT